This T cell receptor (beta chain) was identified in a study of early T cells in non-severe SARS-CoV-2 infection. Germline loops: CDR1 KGHDR, CDR2 SFDVKD. This CDR3 has 15 amino acids. V lost 4 bases and J lost 8, with 17 bases in between. TCRdb independently ran MiXCR on the 5' RACE reads; one entry per CDR3 protein. The sample contains tens of thousands of distinct CDR3 sequences, around 8.6% of which appear only once. The V and J genes are TRBV24-1 and TRBJ2-1; tentatively, D is TRBD1 or TRBD2 (5 bases each). This specimen was whole blood, taken at baseline. This TCR was sampled from an adult who was a healthcare worker with PCR-confirmed SARS-CoV-2 infection or an uninfected control (not recorded which). The chain's CDR3 is CATSDGTLARDEQFF. The CDR3 bases are TGTGCCACCAGTGACGGGACCCTTGCCCGGGATGAGCAGTTCTTC.